This T cell receptor beta chain was documented in a study of low-dose radiotherapy and immunotherapy resistance in tumors. Study context: Patients of Cohort 1 had 0.5 Gy fractions every 2 weeks, which summed to 6.5 Gy.

Trimming pared 8 bases from V and 4 bases from J, leaving 11 bases between. Germline CDR1 and CDR2: DFQATT and SNEGSKA (reference sequence). The CDR3 is 11 residues long. Enrollment required an advanced solid tumor negative for tumor-infiltrating lymphocytes. Alpha and beta chains were covered, as first-strand cDNA relied on TRAV- and TRBV-specific primers. With a V-primer adapter and a constant-region primer, TCRs were amplified for approximately 19 PCR cycles. Amplification of isolated mRNA was accomplished via in vitro transcription. TCRdb reanalysed the reads using MiXCR and keeps one entry per CDR3 protein. The sample lists about 7,200 distinct CDR3 sequences, roughly 50% occurring once.

The sequence came from a human donor with advanced metastatic prostate, ovarian, gallbladder or colorectal cancer (not recorded which). This table probably holds off-target reads from a library built for another chain. This chain links TRBV20-1 with TRBJ1-1; possibly TRBD1 for D (6 bases). In DNA form, the CDR3 reads TGCAGTTCAGGGGATCCCACTGAAGCTTTCTTT. It codes for CSSGDPTEAFF.